A single TCR beta chain is shown here with its context. The data are from a study of blood T cell repertoires in COVID-19. As for the study in general: Nucleic acid was either cDNA or gDNA, and it came from T cells, B-cell-depleted T cells, or PBMCs.

Using immunoSEQ multiplex PCR, the repertoire was profiled, and TCRdb retains in-frame clones only, with some absent. The sample includes roughly 270,000 clones, around 80% seen only once; the top ten take about 5%. Participants spanned ages about 18 to 95 years and resided in around 25 US areas. This CDR3 contains 13 residues. The sequenced material came from PBMCs or T cells enriched from blood (not recorded which). The chain joins TRBV21-1 to TRBJ1-1; the tabulated D call, TRBD1, remains unverified against the DNA. TRBV21-1 is listed as a pseudogene. This clonotype originated in a man aged 35 to 55 who had been exposed to COVID-19. CDR3 nucleotide sequence: TGTGCCAGCAACCAGGGACATCTCACTGAAGCTTTCTTT. It specifies CASNQGHLTEAFF.